This T cell receptor (beta chain) was retrieved from a study of blood T cell repertoires in COVID-19. This table comes from immunoSEQ multiplex PCR, and its TCRdb copy is limited to in-frame clones, with some not included. Among 150,000 to 180,000 clones, about 90% were seen once, and the ten largest hold 0.55%. The CDR3 extends over 14 amino acids. V was clipped by 2 bases and J by 8 bases, with 13 bases between them. Germline CDR1 reads SEHNR; CDR2 reads FQNEAQ (reference sequence). The V gene is TRBV7-9, the J gene TRBJ2-1; D is perhaps TRBD2 (6 bases). The receptor was isolated from a man in his fifties or sixties with acute or convalescent COVID-19. Sample: peripheral blood. The CDR3 sequence: CASSLRGGVHEQFF. CDR3 nucleotides: TGTGCCAGCAGCTTAAGGGGCGGGGTCCATGAGCAGTTCTTC.